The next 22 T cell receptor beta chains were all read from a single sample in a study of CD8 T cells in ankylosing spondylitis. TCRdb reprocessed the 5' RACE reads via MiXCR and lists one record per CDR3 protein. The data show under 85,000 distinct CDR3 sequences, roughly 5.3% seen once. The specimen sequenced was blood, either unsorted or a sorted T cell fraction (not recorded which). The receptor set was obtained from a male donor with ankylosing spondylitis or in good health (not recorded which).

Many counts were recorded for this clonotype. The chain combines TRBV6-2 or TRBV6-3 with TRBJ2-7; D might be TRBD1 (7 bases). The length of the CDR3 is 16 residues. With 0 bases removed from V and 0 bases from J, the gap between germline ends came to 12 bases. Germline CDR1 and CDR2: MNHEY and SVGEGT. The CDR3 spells CASSYSGRGDSYEQYF. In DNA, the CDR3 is TGTGCCAGCAGTTACTCGGGCAGGGGGGACTCCTACGAGCAGTACTTC.

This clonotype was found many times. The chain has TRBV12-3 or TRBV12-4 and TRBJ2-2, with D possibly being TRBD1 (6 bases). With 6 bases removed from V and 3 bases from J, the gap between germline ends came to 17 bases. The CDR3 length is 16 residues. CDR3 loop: CASSSNREWYTGELFF. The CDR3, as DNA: TGTGCCAGCAGCTCAAACAGGGAGTGGTACACCGGGGAGCTGTTTTTT.

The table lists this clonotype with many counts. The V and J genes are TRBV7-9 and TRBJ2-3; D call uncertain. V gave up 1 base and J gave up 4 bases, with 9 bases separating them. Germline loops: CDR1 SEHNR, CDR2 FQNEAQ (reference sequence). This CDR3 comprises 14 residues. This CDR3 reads CASSLDLRPDTQYF. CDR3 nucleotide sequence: TGTGCCAGCAGCTTAGACCTTCGCCCAGATACGCAGTATTTT. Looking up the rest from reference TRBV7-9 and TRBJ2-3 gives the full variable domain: DTGVSQNPRHKITKRGQNVTFRCDPISEHNRLYWYRQTLGQGPEFLTYFQNEAQLEKSRLLSDRFSAERPKGSFSTLEIQRTEQGDSAMYLCASSLDLRPDTQYFGPGTRLTVL.

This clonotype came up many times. CDR3 nucleotides: TGTGCCAGCAGCGTGTGGCTAGCGGGGTCCTACAATGAGCAGTTCTTC. This encodes CASSVWLAGSYNEQFF. J is TRBJ2-1 and V is TRBV9; 9 positions agree with TRBD2. The V and J ends lost 2 bases and 1 base, in that order; junction bases with no gene match: 4. The CDR3 runs 16 residues. Germline CDR1 is SGDLS and CDR2 is YYNGEE.

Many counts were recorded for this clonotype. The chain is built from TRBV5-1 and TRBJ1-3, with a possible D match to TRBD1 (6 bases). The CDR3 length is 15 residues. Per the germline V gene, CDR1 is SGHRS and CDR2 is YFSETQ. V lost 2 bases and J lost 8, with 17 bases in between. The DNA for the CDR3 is TGCGCCAGCAGCTTAACCGGGACACCGTTCGACACCATATATTTT. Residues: CASSLTGTPFDTIYF. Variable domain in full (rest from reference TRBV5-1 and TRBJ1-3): KAGVTQTPRYLIKTRGQQVTLSCSPISGHRSVSWYQQTPGQGLQFLFEYFSETQRNKGNFPGRFSGRQFSNSRSEMNVSTLELGDSALYLCASSLTGTPFDTIYFGEGSWLTVV.

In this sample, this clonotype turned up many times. The CDR3 region is CASSRAGTGAYEQYF. As DNA, the CDR3 is TGCGCCAGCAGCCGGGCCGGGACAGGGGCATACGAGCAGTACTTC. This rearrangement joins TRBV5-1 to TRBJ2-7; 10 bases align to TRBD1. Germline-derived CDR1 and CDR2 are SGHRS and YFSETQ. V shed 4 bases, J shed 4 bases, and the junction held 8 bases outside the gene matches. CDR3 length: 15 residues.

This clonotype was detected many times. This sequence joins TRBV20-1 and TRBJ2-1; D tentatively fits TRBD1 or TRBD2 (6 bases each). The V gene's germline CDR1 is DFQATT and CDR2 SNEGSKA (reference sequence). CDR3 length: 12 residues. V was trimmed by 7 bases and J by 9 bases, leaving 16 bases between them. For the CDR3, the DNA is TGCAGTGGCGACTCCGGGGGCCCTGAGCAGTTCTTC. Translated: CSGDSGGPEQFF.

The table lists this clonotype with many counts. This chain's CDR3 is CASSPSGTHEQYF. In DNA, the CDR3 is TGTGCCAGCAGTCCCTCCGGAACCCACGAGCAGTACTTC. The V gene is TRBV6-2 or TRBV6-3, the J gene TRBJ2-7, with D unresolved. From germline, CDR1 is MNHEY and CDR2 SVGEGT. V was shortened by 5 bases and J by 5 bases, with 13 bases between the two germline ends. This CDR3 spans 13 amino acids.

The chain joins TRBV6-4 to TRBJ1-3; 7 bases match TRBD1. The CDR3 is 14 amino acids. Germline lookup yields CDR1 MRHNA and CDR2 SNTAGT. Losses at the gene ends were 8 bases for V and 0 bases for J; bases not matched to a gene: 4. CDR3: CASRDSNSGNTIYF. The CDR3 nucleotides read TGTGCCAGCCGGGACAGTAACTCTGGAAACACCATATATTTT.

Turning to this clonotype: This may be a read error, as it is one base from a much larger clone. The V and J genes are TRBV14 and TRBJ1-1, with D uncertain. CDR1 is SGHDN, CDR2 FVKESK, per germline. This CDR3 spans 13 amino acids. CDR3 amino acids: CTSSMTRNTEAFF. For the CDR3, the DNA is TGTACCAGCAGCATGACCCGGAACACTGAAGCTTTCTTT.

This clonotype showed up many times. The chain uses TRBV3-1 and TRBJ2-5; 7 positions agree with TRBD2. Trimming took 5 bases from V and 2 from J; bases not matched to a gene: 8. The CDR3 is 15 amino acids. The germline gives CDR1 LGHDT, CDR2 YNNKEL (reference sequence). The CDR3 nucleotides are TGTGCCAGCAGCTACTTGCGGGGGACTCAAGAGACCCAGTACTTC. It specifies CASSYLRGTQETQYF.

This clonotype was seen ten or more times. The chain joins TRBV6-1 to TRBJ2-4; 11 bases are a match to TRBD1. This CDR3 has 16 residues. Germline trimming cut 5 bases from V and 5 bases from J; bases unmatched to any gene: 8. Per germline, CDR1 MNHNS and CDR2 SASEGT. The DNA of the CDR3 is TGTGCCAGCAGTACCGGACAGGGGGCTATGGAAAACATTCAGTACTTC. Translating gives CASSTGQGAMENIQYF.

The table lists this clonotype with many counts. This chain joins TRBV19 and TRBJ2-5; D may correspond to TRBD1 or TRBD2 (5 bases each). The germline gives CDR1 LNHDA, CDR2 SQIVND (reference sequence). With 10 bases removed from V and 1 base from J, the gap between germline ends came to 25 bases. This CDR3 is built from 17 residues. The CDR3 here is CATSSGTRVLSQETQYF. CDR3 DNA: TGTGCCACCTCTTCCGGGACGCGGGTCCTGTCCCAAGAGACCCAGTACTTC.

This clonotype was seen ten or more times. The CDR3 is CASSLGNSGTGELFF. The CDR3 DNA sequence: TGCGCCAGCAGCTTGGGGAATAGCGGCACCGGGGAGCTGTTTTTT. The rearrangement joins TRBV5-1 to TRBJ2-2; the D gene is possibly TRBD2 (6 bases). CDR1 is SGHRS and CDR2 is YFSETQ in the germline V gene. Trimming took 0 bases from V and 4 from J, leaving 10 bases between them. This CDR3 is built from 15 residues.

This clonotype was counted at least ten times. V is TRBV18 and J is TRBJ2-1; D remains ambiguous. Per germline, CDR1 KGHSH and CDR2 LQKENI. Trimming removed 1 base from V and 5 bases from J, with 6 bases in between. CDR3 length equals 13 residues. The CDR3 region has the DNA TGTGCCAGCTCACCACTGGGCGACAATGAGCAGTTCTTC. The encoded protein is CASSPLGDNEQFF.

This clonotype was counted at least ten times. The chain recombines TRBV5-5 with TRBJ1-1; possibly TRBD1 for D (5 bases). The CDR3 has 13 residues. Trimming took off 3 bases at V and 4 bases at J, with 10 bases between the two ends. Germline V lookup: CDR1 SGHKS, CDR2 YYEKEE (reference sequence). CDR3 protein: CASSYGGGTEAFF. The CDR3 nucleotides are TGTGCCAGCAGCTATGGCGGGGGCACTGAAGCTTTCTTT.

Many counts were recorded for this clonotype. CDR3 sequence reads: CASSFRYGTEAFF. CDR3 bases: TGTGCCAGCAGTTTCAGGTACGGGACTGAAGCTTTCTTT. V and J are TRBV27 and TRBJ1-1, with unresolved D. Trimming shortened V by 3 bases and J by 5 bases, and 10 bases separated the two germline ends. Germline V gene lookup returns CDR1 MNHEY and CDR2 SMNVEV (reference sequence). The CDR3 has 13 residues.

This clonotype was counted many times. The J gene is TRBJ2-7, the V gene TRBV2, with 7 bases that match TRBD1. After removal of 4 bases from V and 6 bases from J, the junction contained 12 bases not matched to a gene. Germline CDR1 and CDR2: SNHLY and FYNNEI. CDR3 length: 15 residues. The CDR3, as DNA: TGTGCCAGCAGTGCCAGACAGGGTGTCCCTACCGAGCAGTACTTC. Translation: CASSARQGVPTEQYF.

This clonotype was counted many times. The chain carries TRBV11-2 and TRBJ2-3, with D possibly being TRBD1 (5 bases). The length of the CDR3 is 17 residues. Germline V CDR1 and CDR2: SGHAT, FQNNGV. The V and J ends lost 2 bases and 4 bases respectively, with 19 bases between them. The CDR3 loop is CASSLNGQGVWADTQYF. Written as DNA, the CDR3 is TGTGCCAGCAGCTTAAACGGCCAGGGTGTGTGGGCAGATACGCAGTATTTT.

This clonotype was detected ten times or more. The CDR3 bases are TGCGCCAGCAGCCAAGACGGGACAGGGATTCGCACTGAAGCTTTCTTT. It is translated as CASSQDGTGIRTEAFF. The J gene is TRBJ1-1, the V gene TRBV4-3, with TRBD1 matching over 9 bases. The length of the CDR3 is 16 residues. With V trimmed by 0 bases and J by 4 bases, 6 bases remained unmatched. Germline V gene sequence: CDR1 LGHNA, CDR2 YSLEER.

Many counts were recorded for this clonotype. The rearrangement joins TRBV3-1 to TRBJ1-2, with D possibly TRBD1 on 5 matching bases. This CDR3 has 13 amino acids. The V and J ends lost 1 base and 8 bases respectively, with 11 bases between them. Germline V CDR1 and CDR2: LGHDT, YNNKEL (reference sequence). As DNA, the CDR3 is TGTGCCAGCAGCCAAGGGGCCAGGGACGGCTACACCTTC. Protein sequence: CASSQGARDGYTF.

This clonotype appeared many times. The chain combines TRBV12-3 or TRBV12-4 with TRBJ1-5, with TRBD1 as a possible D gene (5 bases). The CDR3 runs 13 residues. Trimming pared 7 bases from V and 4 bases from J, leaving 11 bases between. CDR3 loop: CASTLGDNQPQHF. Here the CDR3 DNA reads TGTGCCAGCACCCTGGGGGATAATCAGCCCCAGCATTTT.